One sample yielded the 30 T cell receptor beta chains listed below, sequenced in a study of graft-versus-host responses after intestinal transplantation. The assay was immunoSEQ multiplex PCR, and TCRdb's table has in-frame clones only and misses some. The sample includes roughly 36,000 clones, around 86% seen only once; the top ten take around 3.2%. Sequencing was performed on PBMCs, taken roughly 1,000 days after transplant. Receptors originate from a human patient who received an intestinal transplant, so some T cells may come from the graft donor.

The genes are TRBV15 and TRBJ1-1; no clear D. Trimming took off 0 bases at V and 2 bases at J, with 10 bases between the two ends. There are 15 residues in the CDR3. Germline CDR1 is LNHNV and CDR2 is YYDKDF (reference sequence). Here the CDR3 reads CATSRDREVNTEAFF. In nucleotides, the CDR3 is TGTGCCACCAGCAGAGATCGGGAGGTCAACACTGAAGCTTTCTTT.

CDR3 protein: CASSLYGPPYEQYF. The DNA for the CDR3 is TGTGCCAGCAGCTTGTATGGGCCCCCCTACGAGCAGTACTTC. The chain couples TRBV5-6 to TRBJ2-7; D is undetermined. The CDR3 contains 14 residues. The V end lost 1 base, the J end lost 2 bases, and 10 bases lay between the germline ends. Germline assignment: CDR1 SGHDT and CDR2 YYEEEE.

V is TRBV6-1 and J is TRBJ2-6, with TRBD1 identical over 12 bases. V gave up 4 bases and J gave up 4 bases; unmatched junction bases: 11. The CDR3 length is 19 residues. CDR1 is MNHNS, CDR2 SASEGT, per germline. The CDR3 DNA sequence: TGTGCCAGCAGTGTACCTCCGGGACAGGGGGCAGCAGGGGCCAACGTCCTGACTTTC. Protein: CASSVPPGQGAAGANVLTF.

The J gene is TRBJ2-1, the V gene TRBV2; TRBD1 aligns across 8 bases. This CDR3 is 15 amino acids long. Per the germline V gene, CDR1 is SNHLY and CDR2 is FYNNEI. V shed 6 bases, J shed 3 bases, and the junction held 7 bases outside the gene matches. DNA of the CDR3: TGTGCCAGCAGGGGTTGGGACAGGAACTACAATGAGCAGTTCTTC. Translated: CASRGWDRNYNEQFF.

V is TRBV7-3 and J is TRBJ2-7; D perhaps matches TRBD2 (5 bases). CDR3 size: 12 residues. Trimming shortened V by 7 bases and J by 3 bases, and 10 bases separated the two germline ends. From germline, CDR1 is SGHTA and CDR2 FQGTGA. CDR3 loop: CASIYGVYEQYF. DNA of the CDR3: TGTGCCAGCATTTACGGGGTCTACGAGCAGTACTTC.

The J gene is TRBJ1-1, the V gene TRBV7-8; D is unclear. The ends were cut back, 3 bases at V and 5 bases at J, with 16 bases in the middle. CDR1 is SGHVS and CDR2 is FQNEAQ in the germline V gene. The CDR3 runs to 15 residues. The CDR3 reads CASSLGLWGRTEAFF. The CDR3 DNA sequence: TGTGCCAGCAGCTTGGGCCTCTGGGGTCGGACTGAAGCTTTCTTT. The full variable domain, completed using reference TRBV7-8 and TRBJ1-1, is GAGVSQSPRYKVAKRGQDVALRCDPISGHVSLFWYQQALGQGPEFLTYFQNEAQLDKSGLPSDRFFAERPEGSVSTLKIQRTQQEDSAVYLCASSLGLWGRTEAFFGQGTRLTVV.

This chain links TRBV6-6 with TRBJ2-7; 8 bases match TRBD1. The CDR3 sequence is 13 residues long. Germline V gene sequence: CDR1 MNHNY, CDR2 SVGAGI (reference sequence). V lost 4 bases to trimming and J lost 3 bases; unmatched junction nucleotides: 2. The CDR3 DNA reads TGTGCCAGCAGTTCACAGGGGGTCTACGAGCAGTACTTC. Protein sequence: CASSSQGVYEQYF.

This clone showed up just once. The rearrangement joins TRBV28 to TRBJ1-3; D gene uncertain. V lost 3 bases and J 0 bases, leaving 6 bases between the germline ends. This CDR3 region has 14 residues. CDR1 and CDR2 (germline): MDHEN, SYDVKM. The CDR3 DNA sequence: TGTGCCAGCAGTTTGTCACACTCTGGAAACACCATATATTTT. As protein: CASSLSHSGNTIYF. Looking up the rest from reference TRBV28 and TRBJ1-3 gives the full variable domain: DVKVTQSSRYLVKRTGEKVFLECVQDMDHENMFWYRQDPGLGLRLIYFSYDVKMKEKGDIPEGYSVSREKKERFSLILESASTNQTSMYLCASSLSHSGNTIYFGEGSWLTVV.

The chain couples TRBV6-1 to TRBJ1-4; TRBD1 agrees at 7 bases. V lost 0 bases to trimming and J lost 3 bases; unmatched junction nucleotides: 1. Germline CDR1 MNHNS, CDR2 SASEGT. This CDR3 has 15 amino acids. CDR3 sequence: CASSEAGTANEKLFF. The CDR3 nucleotides are TGTGCCAGCAGTGAAGCGGGGACAGCTAATGAAAAACTGTTTTTT.

This chain joins TRBV28 and TRBJ1-5, with 8 positions matching TRBD1. The germline V gene has CDR1 MDHEN and CDR2 SYDVKM. The ends lost 8 bases at V and 2 bases at J; junction bases unmatched: 2. This CDR3 comprises 13 residues. The CDR3 DNA is TGTGCCAGCCTGACAGGGGGCAATCAGCCCCAGCATTTT. Its protein is CASLTGGNQPQHF.

V usage is TRBV9 and J usage is TRBJ1-6; D perhaps matches TRBD1 (5 bases). The CDR3 has 15 residues. Trimming cost V 0 bases and J 6 bases, with 10 bases left between them. Germline V gives CDR1 SGDLS, CDR2 YYNGEE. CDR3 region: CASSVGQGLNSPLHF. CDR3 bases: TGTGCCAGCAGCGTAGGCCAGGGCCTTAATTCACCCCTCCACTTT.

The chain links TRBV28 to TRBJ2-5, with 8 bases lining up with TRBD1. J lost 3 bases, V lost 7 bases, and 13 bases had no gene match. Germline V lookup: CDR1 MDHEN, CDR2 SYDVKM. CDR3 length equals 16 residues. The CDR3 DNA reads TGTGCCAGCACCTCCGGCTTCGGACAGGGAGAAGAGACCCAGTACTTC. This encodes CASTSGFGQGEETQYF.

The rearrangement joins TRBV27 to TRBJ2-3; 8 nucleotides match TRBD1. J was trimmed by 4 bases and V by 6 bases; bases with no gene match: 6. The length of the CDR3 is 14 residues. Looked up from germline, CDR1 is MNHEY and CDR2 is SMNVEV (reference sequence). The chain's CDR3 is CASRSRGRADTQYF. The CDR3 DNA reads TGTGCCAGCAGATCCAGGGGGCGAGCAGATACGCAGTATTTT.

The chain recombines TRBV2 with TRBJ2-3, with D uncertain. Germline CDR1 is SNHLY and CDR2 is FYNNEI. There are 11 residues in the CDR3. V gave up 5 bases and J gave up 5 bases, with 5 bases separating them. CDR3: CASSLEDTQYF. For the CDR3, the DNA is TGTGCCAGCAGTCTCGAAGATACGCAGTATTTT.

The chain combines TRBV2 with TRBJ2-2; no definite D call. Germline values: CDR1 SNHLY, CDR2 FYNNEI. The CDR3 is 13 amino acids. Trimming pared 2 bases from V and 6 bases from J, leaving 7 bases between. CDR3 amino acids: CASSETNSGELFF. Written as DNA, the CDR3 is TGTGCCAGCAGTGAAACGAATTCCGGGGAGCTGTTTTTT.

The V gene is TRBV9, the J gene TRBJ2-3; TRBD2 matches 13 bases. This CDR3 spans 18 amino acids. From germline, CDR1 is SGDLS and CDR2 YYNGEE. The V gene end was trimmed by 3 bases and the J gene end by 1 base; junction bases not matched to a gene: 8. The chain's CDR3 is CASSAGLAGVRGTDTQYF. The DNA of the CDR3 is TGTGCCAGCAGCGCCGGACTAGCGGGAGTCCGGGGCACAGATACGCAGTATTTT.

The CDR3 loop reads CASSASGRVGNEKLFF. CDR3 DNA: TGTGCCAGCAGCGCATCCGGGAGGGTGGGCAATGAAAAACTGTTTTTT. The gene calls are TRBV7-2 and TRBJ1-4; D is uncertain. V lost 5 bases to trimming and J lost 5 bases, with 18 bases between them. CDR1 and CDR2 (germline): SGHTA, FQGNSA. The CDR3 is made up of 16 amino acids.

This clone was detected only once. The J gene is TRBJ1-1, the V gene TRBV6-5; a weak D match, TRBD1 (6 bases). The CDR3 runs to 13 residues. The germline CDR1 and CDR2 sequences are MNHEY and SVGAGI. With 6 bases removed from V and 11 bases from J, the gap between germline ends came to 19 bases. CDR3 in DNA: TGTGCCAGCAGCGGACAGCTGCACACTGTGGCTTTCTTT. This codes for CASSGQLHTVAFF.

The chain carries TRBV7-6 and TRBJ1-5; no firm D call. Germline CDR1 is SGHVS and CDR2 is FNYEAQ. CDR3 length: 13 residues. V lost 2 bases to trimming and J lost 4 bases, with 6 bases between them. The CDR3 DNA reads TGTGCCAGCAGCTTATCCAGAAATCAGCCCCAGCATTTT. It yields the protein CASSLSRNQPQHF.

This clone showed up just once. The V call is TRBV27, the J call TRBJ2-2; D is uncertain. V dropped 7 bases and J dropped 2 bases, with 17 bases sitting between them. Germline-derived CDR1 and CDR2 are MNHEY and SMNVEV (reference sequence). The CDR3 contains 16 residues. In nucleotides, the CDR3 is TGTGCCAGCAAGATAGGCGGTCGACTCAACACCGGGGAGCTGTTTTTT. Encoded protein: CASKIGGRLNTGELFF.

The V gene is TRBV18, the J gene TRBJ1-5, with TRBD1 identical over 8 bases. From germline, CDR1 is KGHSH and CDR2 LQKENI. V shed 6 bases and J 7 bases; nucleotides not matched to a gene: 8. This CDR3 is 14 amino acids long. The CDR3: CASSGQGRGQPQHF. The CDR3 nucleotides are TGTGCCAGCTCCGGACAGGGAAGGGGGCAGCCCCAGCATTTT.

The chain employs TRBV7-3 and TRBJ2-2; D assignment may be TRBD1 or TRBD2 (5 bases each). This CDR3 is built from 14 residues. V was trimmed by 6 bases and J by 7 bases, leaving 15 bases between them. Germline V gene data show CDR1 as SGHTA and CDR2 as FQGTGA. CDR3: CASSQTRDDGELFF. CDR3 in DNA: TGTGCCAGCAGTCAAACTAGGGACGACGGGGAGCTGTTTTTT.

The CDR3 DNA reads as TGTGCCAGCAGTGCTCTAGCGGGGGGGCCAGGAGATACGCAGTATTTT. Its translation: CASSALAGGPGDTQYF. V is TRBV6-1 and J is TRBJ2-3; 12 nucleotides match TRBD2. Trimming removed 4 bases from V and 5 bases from J; junction bases left unmatched: 7. The CDR3 has 16 amino acids. Germline loops: CDR1 MNHNS, CDR2 SASEGT.

CDR3 in amino acids: CATSPRETSATYEQYF. The CDR3 DNA reads as TGTGCCACCAGCCCCCGAGAGACTAGCGCAACCTACGAGCAGTACTTC. This chain uses TRBV15 with TRBJ2-7, with 8 bases identical to TRBD2. The trim removed 5 bases at V and 2 bases at J, leaving 11 bases unmatched. CDR1 LNHNV and CDR2 YYDKDF come from the germline V gene (reference sequence). The CDR3 contains 16 residues.

The sample holds one count of this clone. The J gene is TRBJ2-7, the V gene TRBV7-6; D uncertain. The CDR3 loop spans 15 amino acids. Between the trimmed V and J ends, which lost 5 bases and 0 bases, there was a span of 14 bases. CDR1 and CDR2 from the germline V gene are SGHVS and FNYEAQ. CDR3 sequence (DNA): TGTGCCAGCAGCCCCGATCCCAAGAGCTCCTACGAGCAGTACTTC. It yields the protein CASSPDPKSSYEQYF.

The J gene is TRBJ1-5, the V gene TRBV19; no reliable D call. The CDR3 contains 17 residues. V shed 5 bases and J shed 4 bases, with 21 bases lying between them. The germline V gene has CDR1 LNHDA and CDR2 SQIVND (reference sequence). This CDR3 is CASSPPLSSLQNQPQHF. The CDR3 DNA reads as TGTGCCAGTAGTCCCCCGTTGTCAAGTTTGCAGAATCAGCCCCAGCATTTT.

This clone showed up just a few times. The gene calls are TRBV6-1 and TRBJ2-1; either TRBD1 or TRBD2 may fit D (5 bases each). The CDR3 is 18 residues long. V was trimmed by 2 bases and J by 4 bases, leaving 21 bases between them. Germline CDR1 and CDR2: MNHNS and SASEGT. The CDR3 DNA sequence: TGTGCCAGCAGTGAATTCGGGTGGGGACCGGGCAATTACAATGAGCAGTTCTTC. Its translation: CASSEFGWGPGNYNEQFF.

V is TRBV7-9 and J is TRBJ2-7; 7 nucleotides align to TRBD1. CDR1 and CDR2 from the germline V gene are SEHNR and FQNEAQ (reference sequence). The CDR3 spans 17 residues. The junction had 9 bases not matched to a gene; V was cut back by 1 base and J by 0 bases. The CDR3: CASSLVSGQILSYEQYF. CDR3 DNA sequence: TGTGCCAGCAGCTTAGTTTCGGGACAGATCCTCTCCTACGAGCAGTACTTC. Together with reference TRBV7-9 and TRBJ2-7, the CDR3 gives the full variable domain: DTGVSQNPRHKITKRGQNVTFRCDPISEHNRLYWYRQTLGQGPEFLTYFQNEAQLEKSRLLSDRFSAERPKGSFSTLEIQRTEQGDSAMYLCASSLVSGQILSYEQYFGPGTRLTVT.

This clone was counted a few times. The chain combines TRBV7-3 with TRBJ1-5, with 8 positions matching TRBD1. Germline V lookup: CDR1 SGHTA, CDR2 FQGTGA. This CDR3 has 14 residues. With V trimmed by 4 bases and J by 7 bases, 6 bases remained unmatched. This CDR3 reads CASSWDRNKQPQHF. CDR3 in DNA: TGTGCCAGCAGCTGGGACAGGAATAAGCAGCCCCAGCATTTT.

The gene calls are TRBV14 and TRBJ1-2; D call uncertain. Looked up from germline, CDR1 is SGHDN and CDR2 is FVKESK. V was clipped by 0 bases and J by 8 bases, with 19 bases between them. There are 16 residues in the CDR3. CDR3 DNA: TGTGCCAGCAGCCAAGAACGAAGGCGAGGGATTCTGGGCTACACCTTC. It yields the protein CASSQERRRGILGYTF.